This T cell receptor (beta chain) was recovered during a study of shared clonotypes between healthy human individuals. The data were produced by immunoSEQ multiplex PCR, yet TCRdb's version contains in-frame clones alone and is incomplete. The data contain approximately 1.5 million clones, less than 99% of them singletons. CDR3 length: 14 residues. The V gene's germline CDR1 is MNHEY and CDR2 SVGAGI. The germline V and J ends were trimmed by 6 bases and 1 base, with 13 bases remaining between them. This sequence joins TRBV6-5 and TRBJ2-7; D is perhaps TRBD1 (5 bases). Specimen: naive CD4+ T cells sorted from blood. Documented subset: CD45RA+ positively selected. The sequence derives from a man aged 25 to 45 in good health. The CDR3 region is CASSFTTESYEQYF. CDR3 in DNA: TGTGCCAGCAGCTTTACGACAGAATCCTACGAGCAGTACTTC.